This T cell receptor beta chain is from a study of response to subunit inactivated influenza vaccine. As concerns this clonotype: Its target is not known.

TCRdb recomputed calls from the RT-PCR reads with MiXCR, one row per CDR3 protein. The data hold roughly 700,000 distinct CDR3 sequences, with roughly 14% observed a single time. The germline V gene encodes CDR1 MNHNS and CDR2 SASEGT. The trim removed 6 bases at V and 0 bases at J, leaving 7 bases unmatched. The CDR3 loop spans 16 amino acids. Study results and limitations: Few additional T cells are recruited per seasonal influenza vaccination, authors suggested.

This material consisted of PBMCs from blood, taken about 14 days before vaccination. The gene calls are TRBV6-1 and TRBJ2-7; TRBD2 aligns across 11 bases. The receptor's source is a man aged 45-60 years who received an inactivated influenza vaccine. The CDR3 loop reads CASRRTSGYDSYEQYF. The CDR3 region has the DNA TGTGCCAGCAGGCGGACTAGCGGGTACGACTCCTACGAGCAGTACTTC.